This T cell receptor (beta chain) emerged from a study of PD-1 blockade in classical Hodgkin lymphoma. The table came from immunoSEQ multiplex PCR; TCRdb's copy has only in-frame clones and leaves some out. The table lists 45,000 to 55,000 clones, 65% to 85% of them singletons. Between the trimmed V and J ends, which lost 7 bases and 5 bases, there was a span of 26 bases. CDR1 ENHRY and CDR2 SYGVKD come from the germline V gene. The CDR3 length is 17 residues. Autologous stem cell transplantation was followed by relapse in every patient, and brentuximab vedotin exposure varied. This specimen was peripheral blood mononuclear cells (PBMCs), taken at baseline. The clonotype was recovered from a human donor with classical Hodgkin lymphoma. The genes are TRBV10-3 and TRBJ1-2; tentatively, D is TRBD1 (5 bases). CDR3 sequence (DNA): TGTGCCATCACCGGGGGACTTGCCATCGCAACGACTTATGGCTACACCTTC. It specifies CAITGGLAIATTYGYTF.